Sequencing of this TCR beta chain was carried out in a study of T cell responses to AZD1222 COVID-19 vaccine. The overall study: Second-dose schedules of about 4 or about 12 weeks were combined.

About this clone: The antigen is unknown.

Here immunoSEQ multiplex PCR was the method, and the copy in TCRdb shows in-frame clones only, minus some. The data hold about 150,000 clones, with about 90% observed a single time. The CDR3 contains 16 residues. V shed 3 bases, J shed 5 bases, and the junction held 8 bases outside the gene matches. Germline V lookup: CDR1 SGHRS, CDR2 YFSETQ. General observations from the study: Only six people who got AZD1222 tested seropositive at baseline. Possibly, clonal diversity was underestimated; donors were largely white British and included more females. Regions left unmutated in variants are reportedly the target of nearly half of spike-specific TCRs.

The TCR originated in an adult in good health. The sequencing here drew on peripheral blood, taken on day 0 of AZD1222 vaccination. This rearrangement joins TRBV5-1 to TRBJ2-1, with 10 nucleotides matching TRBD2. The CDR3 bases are TGCGCCAGCAGCTCCTCCAGACTAGCGGGCAACAATGAGCAGTTCTTC. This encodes CASSSSRLAGNNEQFF.